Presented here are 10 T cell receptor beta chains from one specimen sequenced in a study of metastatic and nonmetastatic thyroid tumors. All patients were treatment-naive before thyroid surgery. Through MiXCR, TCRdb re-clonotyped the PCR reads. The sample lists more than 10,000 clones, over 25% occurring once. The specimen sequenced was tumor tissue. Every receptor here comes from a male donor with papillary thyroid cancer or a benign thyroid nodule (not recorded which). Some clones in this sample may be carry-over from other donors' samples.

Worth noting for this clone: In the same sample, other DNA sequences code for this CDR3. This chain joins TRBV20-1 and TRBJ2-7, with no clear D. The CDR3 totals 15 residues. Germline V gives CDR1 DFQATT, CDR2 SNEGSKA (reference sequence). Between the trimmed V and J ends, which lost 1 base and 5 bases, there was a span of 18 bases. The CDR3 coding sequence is TGCAGTGCTAGAGCCGTTATAGGTACTCCCAACGAGCAGTACTTC. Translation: CSARAVIGTPNEQYF.

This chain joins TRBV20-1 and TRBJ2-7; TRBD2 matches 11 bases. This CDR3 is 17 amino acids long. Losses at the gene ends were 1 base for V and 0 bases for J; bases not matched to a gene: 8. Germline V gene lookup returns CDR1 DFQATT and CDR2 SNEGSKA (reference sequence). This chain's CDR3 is CSARVTSGGQSSYEQYF. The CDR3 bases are TGCAGTGCTAGAGTAACTAGCGGGGGTCAGAGCTCCTACGAGCAGTACTTC.

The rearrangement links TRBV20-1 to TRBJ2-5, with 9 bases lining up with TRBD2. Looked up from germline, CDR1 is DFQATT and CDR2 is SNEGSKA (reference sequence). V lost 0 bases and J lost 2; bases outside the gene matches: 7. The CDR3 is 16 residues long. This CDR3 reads CSARDPRGGSQETQYF. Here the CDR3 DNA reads TGCAGTGCTAGAGATCCGCGGGGGGGGTCTCAAGAGACCCAGTACTTC.

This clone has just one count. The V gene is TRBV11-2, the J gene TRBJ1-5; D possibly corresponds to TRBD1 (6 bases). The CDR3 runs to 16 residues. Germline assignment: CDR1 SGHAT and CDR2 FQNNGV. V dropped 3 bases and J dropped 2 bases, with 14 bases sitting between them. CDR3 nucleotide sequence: TGTGCCAGCAGCTTTGGCTGGGGGGGCGGCAATCAGCCCCAGCATTTT. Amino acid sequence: CASSFGWGGGNQPQHF.

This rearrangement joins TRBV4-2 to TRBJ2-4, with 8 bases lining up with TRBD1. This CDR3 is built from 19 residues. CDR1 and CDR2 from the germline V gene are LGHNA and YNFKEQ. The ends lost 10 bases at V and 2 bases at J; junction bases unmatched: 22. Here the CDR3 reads CAIIPYLIAGGATKNIQYF. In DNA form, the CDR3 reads TGTGCCATCATCCCCTACCTCATCGCAGGGGGCGCGACCAAAAACATTCAGTACTTC.

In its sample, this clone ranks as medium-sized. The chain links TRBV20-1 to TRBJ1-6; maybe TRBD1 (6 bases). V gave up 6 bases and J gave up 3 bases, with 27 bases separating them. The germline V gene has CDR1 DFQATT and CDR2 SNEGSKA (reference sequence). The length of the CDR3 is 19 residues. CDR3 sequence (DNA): TGCAGTGCGAGCAGGGGACCCAGTCACTTTGGGCACTATAATTCACCCCTCCACTTT. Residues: CSASRGPSHFGHYNSPLHF.

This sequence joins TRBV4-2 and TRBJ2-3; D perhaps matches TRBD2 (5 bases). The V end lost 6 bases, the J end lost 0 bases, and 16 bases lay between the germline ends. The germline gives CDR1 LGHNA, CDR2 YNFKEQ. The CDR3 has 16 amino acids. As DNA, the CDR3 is TGTGCCAGCAGAAGCCTTACTAGTGTGAGCACAGATACGCAGTATTTT. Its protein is CASRSLTSVSTDTQYF.

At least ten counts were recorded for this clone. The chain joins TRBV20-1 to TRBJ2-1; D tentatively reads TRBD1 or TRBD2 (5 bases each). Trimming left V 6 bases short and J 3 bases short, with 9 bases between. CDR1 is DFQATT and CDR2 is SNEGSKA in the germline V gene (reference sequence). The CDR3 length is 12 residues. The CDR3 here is CSAGTGYNEQFF. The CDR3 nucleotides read TGCAGTGCAGGGACGGGCTACAATGAGCAGTTCTTC.

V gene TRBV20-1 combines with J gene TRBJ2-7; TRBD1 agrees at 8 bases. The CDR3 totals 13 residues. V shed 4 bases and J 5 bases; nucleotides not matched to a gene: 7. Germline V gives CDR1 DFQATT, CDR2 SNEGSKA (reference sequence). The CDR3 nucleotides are TGCAGTGCTAAGGACAGGGCTGATCACGAGCAGTACTTC. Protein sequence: CSAKDRADHEQYF.

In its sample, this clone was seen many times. CDR3 in DNA: TGTGCCAGCAGCGGAGGACAGGGGTTGGATTCACCCCTCCACTTT. Protein: CASSGGQGLDSPLHF. The gene calls are TRBV7-6 and TRBJ1-6; 9 nucleotides agree with TRBD1. V lost 5 bases, J lost 8 bases, and 7 bases stayed unmatched. The CDR3 length is 15 residues. The germline gives CDR1 SGHVS, CDR2 FNYEAQ.